Listed below are T cell receptor beta chains from one sample, sequenced in a study of CD8 T cells in ankylosing spondylitis. MiXCR was run by TCRdb on the 5' RACE reads, yielding one entry per CDR3 protein. The sample includes about 24,000 distinct CDR3 sequences, roughly 13% of them seen just once. Source material: blood. The origin of the receptors is a male donor with ankylosing spondylitis or in good health (not recorded which). The CDR3 runs from the conserved cysteine through the conserved F or W. A D gene is named only where the DNA matches it firmly. The listing skips clone size in some rows; elsewhere it reads once, few, many or a size class.

V	size	J	D	CDR3	DNA
TRBV6-1	NA	TRBJ2-6	TRBD1	CASSADRGRTGANVLTF	TGTGCCAGCAGTGCCGACAGGGGTCGAACAGGGGCCAACGTCCTGACTTTC
TRBV6-4	NA	TRBJ2-7	NA	CASSRGLAQREQYF	TGTGCCAGCAGTCGGGGACTCGCACAGCGGGAGCAGTACTTC
TRBV5-6	NA	TRBJ2-1	TRBD2	CASRNLRGLAGGVSYNEQFF	TGTGCCAGCAGAAACTTAAGGGGACTAGCGGGAGGAGTCTCCTACAATGAGCAGTTCTTC
TRBV2	NA	TRBJ2-7	NA	CASSAPLEQGYEQYF	TGTGCCAGCAGCGCCCCCTTGGAACAGGGTTACGAGCAGTACTTC
TRBV29-1	NA	TRBJ2-1	NA	CSVDRRFGAYNEQFF	TGCAGCGTTGATAGACGGTTTGGGGCCTACAATGAGCAGTTCTTC
TRBV7-2	few	TRBJ2-5	NA	CASSLVGMAETQYF	TGTGCCAGCAGCTTAGTGGGGATGGCAGAGACCCAGTACTTC
TRBV6-2/TRBV6-3	many	TRBJ1-4	NA	CASSYDGGGSNEKLFF	TGTGCCAGCAGTTACGACGGCGGGGGATCTAATGAAAAACTGTTTTTT
TRBV29-1	few	TRBJ2-1	TRBD2	CSVVRLAGVNEQFF	TGCAGCGTTGTAAGACTAGCGGGAGTGAATGAGCAGTTCTTC
TRBV27	NA	TRBJ2-3	NA	CASSLAPQEWGTSDTQYF	TGTGCCAGCAGTTTAGCCCCTCAAGAATGGGGAACGTCAGATACGCAGTATTTT
TRBV4-3	many	TRBJ1-4	TRBD1	CASAGTGGEKLFF	TGCGCCAGCGCCGGGACAGGAGGGGAAAAACTGTTTTTT
TRBV6-5	NA	TRBJ2-5	NA	CASSYSRGGQETQYF	TGTGCCAGCAGTTACTCTAGGGGTGGGCAAGAGACCCAGTACTTC
TRBV29-1	NA	TRBJ2-5	TRBD2	CSARTSGDVETQYF	TGCAGCGCGCGGACTAGCGGGGACGTGGAGACCCAGTACTTC
TRBV24-1	NA	TRBJ2-5	NA	CATGIGQETQYF	TGTGCCACGGGCATCGGTCAAGAGACCCAGTACTTC
TRBV15	many	TRBJ2-4	TRBD2	CATSRVVGGAKNIQYF	TGTGCCACCAGCAGAGTCGTCGGGGGGGCCAAAAACATTCAGTACTTC
TRBV29-1	NA	TRBJ2-7	NA	CSVLGQGGYEQYF	TGCAGCGTCCTGGGGCAGGGAGGCTACGAGCAGTACTTC
TRBV15	many	TRBJ2-1	NA	CATSKVRGALNNEQFF	TGTGCCACCAGCAAGGTCCGGGGTGCTTTGAACAATGAGCAGTTCTTC
TRBV6-5	few	TRBJ1-1	TRBD1	CASSERQGATEAFF	TGTGCCAGCAGTGAAAGACAGGGGGCCACTGAAGCTTTCTTT
TRBV7-3	NA	TRBJ1-4	NA	CASSLSGGANEKLFF	TGTGCCAGCAGCTTATCGGGGGGCGCAAATGAAAAACTGTTTTTT
TRBV7-2	NA	TRBJ1-5	NA	CASSSVGTPESPQHF	TGTGCCAGCAGCTCGGTAGGGACCCCGGAGTCCCCCCAGCATTTT
TRBV20-1	NA	TRBJ2-3	NA	CSARAGTDTQYF	TGCAGTGCTAGAGCTGGCACAGATACGCAGTATTTT
TRBV7-6	NA	TRBJ2-3	TRBD2	CASSLQTSGASTDTQYF	TGTGCCAGCAGCCTCCAGACTAGCGGGGCTAGCACAGATACGCAGTATTTT
TRBV11-2	NA	TRBJ2-3	TRBD2	CASSLEGTSGTDTQYF	TGTGCCAGCAGCTTGGAGGGGACTAGCGGAACAGATACGCAGTATTTT
TRBV6-2/TRBV6-3	NA	TRBJ1-1	NA	CASSPWTYTEAFF	TGTGCCAGCAGCCCCTGGACGTACACTGAAGCTTTCTTT
TRBV20-1	NA	TRBJ2-3	TRBD1	CSAFGQGRADTQYF	TGCAGTGCTTTTGGACAGGGGAGGGCAGATACGCAGTATTTT
TRBV20-1	medium-sized	TRBJ2-5	NA	CSARAQQVETQYF	TGCAGTGCTAGAGCCCAACAGGTGGAGACCCAGTACTTC
TRBV20-1	many	TRBJ2-6	TRBD1	CSAPTGTGANVLTF	TGCAGTGCCCCGACAGGGACTGGGGCCAACGTCCTGACTTTC
TRBV28	few	TRBJ1-1	NA	CASSSPGNTEAFF	TGTGCCAGCAGTAGCCCGGGGAACACTGAAGCTTTCTTT
TRBV7-2	NA	TRBJ2-7	NA	CASSLPGVHEQYF	TGTGCCAGCAGCTTACCAGGGGTCCACGAGCAGTACTTC
TRBV10-3	NA	TRBJ1-4	TRBD1	CAIKGALGTNEKLFF	TGTGCCATCAAGGGGGCCCTCGGCACTAATGAAAAACTGTTTTTT
TRBV10-1	NA	TRBJ1-1	NA	CASSESRWNTEAFF	TGCGCCAGCAGTGAGTCAAGATGGAACACTGAAGCTTTCTTT
TRBV12-3/TRBV12-4	few	TRBJ2-2	NA	CASSPDRGGPGELFF	TGTGCCAGCAGCCCAGACAGGGGAGGGCCCGGGGAGCTGTTTTTT
TRBV7-2	many	TRBJ2-2	TRBD2	CASSLRLGGGELFF	TGTGCCAGCAGCCTACGACTGGGAGGGGGGGAGCTGTTTTTT
TRBV12-3/TRBV12-4	many	TRBJ1-1	NA	CASSRQAGNTEAFF	TGTGCCAGCAGTCGACAGGCGGGGAACACTGAAGCTTTCTTT
TRBV7-3	once	TRBJ2-1	NA	CASSLSWGGRNEQFF	TGTGCCAGCAGCTTAAGCTGGGGAGGTAGGAATGAGCAGTTCTTC
TRBV7-9	few	TRBJ2-3	NA	CASSLFGDSTDTQYF	TGTGCCAGCAGCTTATTCGGGGATAGCACAGATACGCAGTATTTT
TRBV5-1	NA	TRBJ1-1	TRBD1	CASSPTGQGAAEAFF	TGCGCCAGCAGCCCAACCGGACAGGGGGCCGCTGAAGCTTTCTTT
TRBV28	NA	TRBJ2-5	NA	CASRTTHGAWETQYF	TGTGCCAGCAGAACGACACATGGGGCATGGGAGACCCAGTACTTC
TRBV3-1	many	TRBJ2-7	NA	CASSQTSGISYEQYF	TGTGCCAGCAGCCAAACCTCCGGGATCTCCTACGAGCAGTACTTC
TRBV28	many	TRBJ1-1	NA	CASRPTRAEAFF	TGTGCCAGCAGACCTACACGAGCTGAAGCTTTCTTT
TRBV5-1	NA	TRBJ2-1	NA	CASSLEGSSSYNEQFF	TGCGCCAGCAGCTTGGAAGGGTCTAGCTCCTACAATGAGCAGTTCTTC
TRBV29-1	few	TRBJ2-2	TRBD2	CSANRVPASGINTGELFF	TGCAGCGCGAACAGGGTCCCGGCTAGCGGGATAAACACCGGGGAGCTGTTTTTT
TRBV9	NA	TRBJ1-1	NA	CASSVDGSLNTEAFF	TGTGCCAGCAGCGTAGATGGCAGTTTGAACACTGAAGCTTTCTTT
TRBV5-1	NA	TRBJ2-1	TRBD1	CASSRTGTGLDEQFF	TGCGCCAGCAGCAGGACCGGGACAGGCCTCGATGAGCAGTTCTTC
TRBV2	NA	TRBJ2-4	NA	CASRQRFPSIQYF	TGTGCCAGCCGACAGCGCTTCCCAAGCATTCAGTACTTC
TRBV7-2	many	TRBJ2-1	TRBD2	CASSLAGSGRAGEQFF	TGTGCCAGCAGCTTAGCCGGTAGCGGGAGGGCCGGTGAGCAGTTCTTC
TRBV28	NA	TRBJ1-1	NA	CASSTPGLRRKGEAFF	TGTGCCAGCAGCACCCCGGGTCTACGGCGGAAGGGTGAAGCTTTCTTT
TRBV18	NA	TRBJ2-1	NA	CASSVANSYNEQFF	TGTGCCAGCTCAGTGGCTAACTCCTACAATGAGCAGTTCTTC
TRBV19	NA	TRBJ1-1	NA	CASGGPFNTEAFF	TGTGCCAGTGGGGGACCCTTCAACACTGAAGCTTTCTTT
TRBV29-1	few	TRBJ2-2	NA	CSVEGLNTGELFF	TGCAGCGTTGAAGGACTAAACACCGGGGAGCTGTTTTTT
TRBV12-3/TRBV12-4	many	TRBJ2-2	TRBD1	CASSSGGGANTGELFF	TGTGCCAGCAGCTCAGGGGGCGGGGCAAACACCGGGGAGCTGTTTTTT
TRBV6-4	NA	TRBJ2-3	NA	CASSQEGTGTDTQYF	TGTGCCAGCAGTCAAGAGGGGACTGGCACAGATACGCAGTATTTT
TRBV28	many	TRBJ2-7	NA	CASSLKGGSTYEQYF	TGTGCCAGCAGTTTAAAGGGAGGATCTACCTACGAGCAGTACTTC
TRBV2	many	TRBJ2-2	TRBD2	CATQRGPPPYTGELFF	TGTGCCACCCAGCGGGGCCCTCCACCCTACACCGGGGAGCTGTTTTTT
TRBV12-3/TRBV12-4	many	TRBJ2-2	NA	CASSRRSTNTGELFF	TGTGCCAGCAGTCGCAGGAGTACGAACACCGGGGAGCTGTTTTTT
TRBV28	few	TRBJ2-6	NA	CASGGFIYSGANVLTF	TGTGCCAGCGGGGGGTTTATCTACTCTGGGGCCAACGTCCTGACTTTC